Here is one TCR beta chain with its context. These data come from a study of T cells after yellow fever vaccination. TCRdb reprocessed the 5' RACE reads via MiXCR and lists one record per CDR3 protein. Of some 300,000 distinct CDR3 sequences listed, roughly 8.4% are singletons. This specimen was PBMCs, taken about 41 days after the first yellow fever vaccination. This clonotype was sampled from a man between 18 and 35 years old who received the YFV17D yellow fever vaccine.

The CDR3 loop is CSVDVRGSSYEQYF. The CDR3 DNA reads as TGCAGCGTTGATGTTCGGGGGAGCTCCTACGAGCAGTACTTC. The chain recombines TRBV29-1 with TRBJ2-7; tentatively, D is TRBD2 (6 bases). V was pared by 3 bases and J by 0 bases, with 12 bases between. The CDR3 is 14 amino acids. Germline V gives CDR1 SQVTM, CDR2 ANQGSEA.